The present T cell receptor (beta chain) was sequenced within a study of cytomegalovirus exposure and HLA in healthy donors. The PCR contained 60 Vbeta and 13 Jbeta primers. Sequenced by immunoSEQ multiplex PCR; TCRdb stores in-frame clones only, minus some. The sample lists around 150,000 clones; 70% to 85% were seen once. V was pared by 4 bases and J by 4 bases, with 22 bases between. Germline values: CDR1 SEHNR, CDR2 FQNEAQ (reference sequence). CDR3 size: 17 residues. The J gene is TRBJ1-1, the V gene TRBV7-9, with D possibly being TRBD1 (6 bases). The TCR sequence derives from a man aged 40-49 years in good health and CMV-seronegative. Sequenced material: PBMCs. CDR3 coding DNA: TGTGCCAGCAGCTACGACAGGCCTGGTCGGGTTGGCACTGAAGCTTTCTTT. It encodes CASSYDRPGRVGTEAFF.